This T cell receptor beta chain was captured by sequencing in a study of breast tumors, draining lymph nodes, adjacent tissues. This clonotype was recorded many times. TCRdb itself ran the multiplex PCR reads through MiXCR, one entry per CDR3 protein. The data show 140,000 or so distinct CDR3 sequences, with 32% seen just once and about 2.5% held by the top ten. Trimming shortened V by 3 bases and J by 7 bases, and 18 bases separated the two germline ends. CDR1 is SQVTM and CDR2 is ANQGSEA in the germline V gene. The CDR3 has 14 amino acids. Breast cancer patients provided tissue from their axillary draining lymph nodes.

Sample: axillary lymph node tissue. This chain connects TRBV29-1 to TRBJ1-2; D remains unclear. The TCR was taken from a female donor with breast cancer. Some clones in this sample may be carry-over from other donors' samples. This chain's CDR3 is CSVERQTSAGGYTF. CDR3 bases: TGCAGCGTTGAGAGGCAGACGTCGGCGGGTGGCTACACCTTC.